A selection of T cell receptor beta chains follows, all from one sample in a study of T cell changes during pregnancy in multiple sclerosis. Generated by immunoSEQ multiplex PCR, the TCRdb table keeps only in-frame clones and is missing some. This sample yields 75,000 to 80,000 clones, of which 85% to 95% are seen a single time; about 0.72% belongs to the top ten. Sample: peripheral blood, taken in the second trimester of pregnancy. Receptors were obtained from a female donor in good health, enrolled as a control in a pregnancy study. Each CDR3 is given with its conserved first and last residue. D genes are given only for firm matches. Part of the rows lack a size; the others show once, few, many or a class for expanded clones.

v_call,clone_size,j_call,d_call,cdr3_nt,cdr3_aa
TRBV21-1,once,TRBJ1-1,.,TGTGCCAGCAGCAAAGCGCGGAAGGAGATGAACACTGAAGCTTTCTTT,CASSKARKEMNTEAFF
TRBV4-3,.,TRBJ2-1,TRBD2,TGCGCCAGCAGCCAAGGTTACGGGGGGGGAGCCTACAATGAGCAGTTCTTC,CASSQGYGGGAYNEQFF
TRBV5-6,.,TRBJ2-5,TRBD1,TGTGCCAGCAGCCCCGGGACAGGGCGCCAGTACTTC,CASSPGTGRQYF
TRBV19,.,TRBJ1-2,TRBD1,TGTGCCAGTAGTAAGGCCCCACTAATTCTGACAGGGAGGTATGGCTACACCTTC,CASSKAPLILTGRYGYTF
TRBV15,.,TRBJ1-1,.,TGTGCCACCAGCGGTAAGTTGAGGTCTGAAGCTTTCTTT,CATSGKLRSEAFF
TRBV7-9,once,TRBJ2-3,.,TGTGCCAGCAGCCGAGCGGTCGCAGATACGCAGTATTTT,CASSRAVADTQYF
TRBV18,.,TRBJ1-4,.,TGTGCCAGCTCACCACTTGCGGGGGTTGATGAAAAACTGTTTTTT,CASSPLAGVDEKLFF
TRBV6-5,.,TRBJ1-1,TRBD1,TGTGCCAGCAGAGAAAGACAGGGATTCGACACTGAAGCTTTCTTT,CASRERQGFDTEAFF
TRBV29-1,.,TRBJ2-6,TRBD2,TGCAGCGTTGAAGATGGGGGGGTCAACGTCCTGACTTTC,CSVEDGGVNVLTF
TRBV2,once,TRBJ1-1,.,TGTGCCAGCAGTCGCGAGGTGAACACTGAAGCTTTCTTT,CASSREVNTEAFF